This is a list of T cell receptor beta chains from one sample in a study of CD8 T cells in Susac syndrome. MiXCR was run by TCRdb on the immunoSEQ multiplex PCR reads, yielding one entry per CDR3 protein. The repertoire holds roughly 120,000 distinct CDR3 sequences, with around 94% as singletons. Sequenced: CD4+ T cells from PBMCs. These receptors were collected from a human donor with multiple sclerosis. Both conserved end residues are part of each CDR3. A D gene is named only where the DNA matches it firmly. Some rows mark clone size as missing; the rest say once, few, many or name a class of expanded clone.

V gene,J gene,D gene,clone size,CDR3 protein,CDR3 DNA
TRBV15,TRBJ2-7,-,once,CATSNTGAGYEQYF,TGTGCCACCAGCAATACAGGGGCGGGATACGAGCAGTACTTC
TRBV27,TRBJ1-2,TRBD1,-,CASSPSWTGGYGYTF,TGTGCCAGCAGTCCCAGCTGGACAGGGGGATATGGCTACACCTTC
TRBV7-9,TRBJ1-2,-,-,CASQIEAYYGYTF,TGTGCCAGCCAAATAGAGGCGTACTATGGCTACACCTTC
TRBV19,TRBJ1-3,TRBD1,-,CASSPDRVGNTIYF,TGTGCCAGTTCTCCCGACAGGGTTGGAAACACCATATATTTT
TRBV5-1,TRBJ2-7,TRBD2,once,CASSFPRSGGTPYEQYF,TGCGCCAGCAGCTTCCCCCGCAGCGGGGGGACCCCCTACGAGCAGTACTTC
TRBV6-2/TRBV6-3,TRBJ1-1,-,-,CASSYDLVFGGQTEAFF,TGTGCCAGCAGTTACGACTTAGTTTTTGGGGGGCAAACTGAAGCTTTCTTT
TRBV5-1,TRBJ2-2,-,-,CASSWVDTSNTGELFF,TGCGCCAGCAGCTGGGTGGACACCTCGAACACCGGGGAGCTGTTTTTT
TRBV20-1,TRBJ1-1,TRBD1,-,CSASTGTGITEAFF,TGCAGTGCTTCGACCGGGACAGGGATCACTGAAGCTTTCTTT
TRBV10-3,TRBJ2-1,-,-,CAAISSYNEQFF,TGTGCCGCCATAAGCTCCTACAATGAGCAGTTCTTC
TRBV4-2,TRBJ1-1,TRBD1,once,CASMFTGANTEAFF,TGTGCCAGCATGTTTACAGGGGCTAACACTGAAGCTTTCTTT
TRBV12-3/TRBV12-4,TRBJ1-1,TRBD1,-,CASRLDRGGTEAFF,TGTGCCAGCAGGTTAGACAGGGGAGGCACTGAAGCTTTCTTT
TRBV5-6,TRBJ2-1,TRBD2,-,CASSLGLAGDYNEQFF,TGTGCCAGCAGCTTAGGACTAGCGGGGGACTACAATGAGCAGTTCTTC
TRBV7-9,TRBJ1-1,-,-,CASSLAGLGTEAFF,TGTGCCAGCAGCTTAGCGGGCTTGGGCACTGAAGCTTTCTTT
TRBV25-1,TRBJ2-1,TRBD1,-,CASRRGQFNEQFF,TGTGCCAGCAGGAGGGGACAGTTCAATGAGCAGTTCTTC
TRBV6-5,TRBJ1-2,TRBD1,once,CASSFSGTGHYGYTF,TGTGCCAGCAGTTTCTCGGGGACAGGGCACTATGGCTACACCTTC
TRBV3-1,TRBJ2-5,-,-,CASSQARGNQETQYF,TGTGCCAGCAGCCAAGCCAGGGGAAACCAAGAGACCCAGTACTTC
TRBV4-1,TRBJ1-2,TRBD1,-,CASSQGMSGGFNYGYTF,TGCGCCAGCAGCCAAGGAATGTCAGGGGGGTTTAACTATGGCTACACCTTC
TRBV9,TRBJ2-2,-,-,CASHSGALNTGELFF,TGTGCCAGCCATTCGGGGGCCCTGAACACCGGGGAGCTGTTTTTT
TRBV20-1,TRBJ1-2,-,-,CSASSFQGNYGYTF,TGCAGTGCTAGTTCTTTCCAGGGGAACTATGGCTACACCTTC
TRBV10-3,TRBJ2-3,TRBD2,-,CAISELAGMDTQYF,TGTGCCATCAGTGAACTAGCGGGGATGGATACGCAGTATTTT
TRBV6-1,TRBJ2-7,-,once,CASSEGQAYEQYF,TGTGCCAGCAGTGAGGGACAAGCCTACGAGCAGTACTTC
TRBV3-1,TRBJ2-3,-,once,CASSQDRGVWTDTQYF,TGTGCCAGCAGCCAAGATAGGGGGGTTTGGACAGATACGCAGTATTTT
TRBV3-1,TRBJ2-7,-,-,CASSQAQSSYEQYF,TGTGCCAGCAGCCAAGCACAGTCCTCCTACGAGCAGTACTTC
TRBV15,TRBJ1-5,-,-,CATSRERHSNQPQHF,TGTGCCACCAGCAGAGAGAGACATAGCAATCAGCCCCAGCATTTT
TRBV25-1,TRBJ1-4,-,-,CASSDWTATNEKLFF,TGTGCCAGCAGTGACTGGACAGCAACTAATGAAAAACTGTTTTTT
TRBV3-1,TRBJ1-3,-,-,CASSQDRGGGNTIYF,TGTGCCAGCAGCCAAGATCGGGGAGGTGGAAACACCATATATTTT
TRBV20-1,TRBJ1-1,-,few,CSARDGSGNTEAFF,TGCAGTGCTAGAGACGGGTCAGGGAACACTGAAGCTTTCTTT
TRBV19,TRBJ1-2,TRBD1,-,CASTAVGQGDYGYTF,TGTGCCAGTACCGCCGTCGGACAGGGGGATTATGGCTACACCTTC
TRBV12-3/TRBV12-4,TRBJ1-1,TRBD1,-,CASYSQGLSPGTEAFF,TGTGCCAGCTACTCACAGGGGTTAAGTCCGGGCACTGAAGCTTTCTTT
TRBV5-5,TRBJ2-7,TRBD2,-,CASSRRSSGVNYEQYF,TGTGCCAGCAGCCGTCGATCTAGCGGGGTGAACTACGAGCAGTACTTC
TRBV18,TRBJ2-7,-,-,CASSPGTISSYEQYF,TGTGCCAGCTCGCCCGGGACCATAAGCTCCTACGAGCAGTACTTC
TRBV30,TRBJ1-5,TRBD1,-,CAWSHRGQYSNQPQHF,TGTGCCTGGAGCCACAGGGGCCAATATAGCAATCAGCCCCAGCATTTT
TRBV20-1,TRBJ2-7,TRBD1,-,CSARDLRRGLSYEQYF,TGCAGTGCTAGAGATTTGCGTAGGGGGCTCTCCTACGAGCAGTACTTC
TRBV24-1,TRBJ2-3,-,once,CATSDLRGSGDTQYF,TGTGCCACCAGTGACCTTCGTGGGAGCGGAGATACGCAGTATTTT
TRBV7-2,TRBJ1-5,TRBD1,-,CASSLETRGYQPQHF,TGTGCCAGCAGCTTAGAGACCAGGGGGTATCAGCCCCAGCATTTT
TRBV30,TRBJ1-2,-,few,CAWSVAGDYGYTF,TGTGCCTGGAGTGTAGCCGGGGACTATGGCTACACCTTC
TRBV10-2,TRBJ2-3,TRBD2,-,CASKRLAGGPDTQYF,TGCGCCAGCAAGAGGCTAGCGGGGGGGCCAGATACGCAGTATTTT
TRBV5-1,TRBJ2-1,-,-,CASSLSGTPTAYNEQFF,TGCGCCAGCAGCCTATCTGGGACACCAACTGCCTACAATGAGCAGTTCTTC
TRBV30,TRBJ2-7,-,few,CAWSRLARTYEQYF,TGTGCCTGGTCCAGGCTAGCGCGTACCTACGAGCAGTACTTC
TRBV20-1,TRBJ1-2,-,once,CSATPGSYGYTF,TGCAGTGCCACTCCCGGGTCCTATGGCTACACCTTC
TRBV24-1,TRBJ2-5,TRBD1,-,CATSKTGTGVETQYF,TGTGCCACCAGCAAAACCGGGACAGGGGTTGAGACCCAGTACTTC
TRBV11-2,TRBJ1-2,TRBD1,once,CASSSRPQGADYGYTF,TGTGCCAGCAGCTCGAGACCACAGGGGGCAGACTATGGCTACACCTTC
TRBV7-2,TRBJ1-2,-,-,CASSAQDTRNYGYTF,TGTGCCAGCAGCGCTCAGGACACTCGAAACTATGGCTACACCTTC
TRBV2,TRBJ1-3,-,-,CASRLESGNTIYF,TGTGCCAGCAGACTGGAATCGGGAAACACCATATATTTT
TRBV12-3/TRBV12-4,TRBJ2-1,TRBD2,-,CASSPLGGASGGPEQFF,TGTGCCAGCAGTCCCCTGGGCGGAGCTAGCGGGGGGCCCGAGCAGTTCTTC
TRBV6-6,TRBJ1-2,-,-,CASSYSREGGYTF,TGTGCCAGCAGTTACTCCAGGGAAGGTGGCTACACCTTC
TRBV10-3,TRBJ2-3,-,-,CAISILDTQYF,TGTGCCATCAGTATTTTGGATACGCAGTATTTT
TRBV11-1,TRBJ2-7,-,-,CASSLEARLGGEQYF,TGTGCCAGCAGCTTAGAGGCCAGGCTGGGGGGTGAGCAGTACTTC
TRBV5-1,TRBJ1-2,-,-,CASSRDISSRGYTF,TGCGCCAGCAGCCGGGACATCTCTAGCCGGGGCTACACCTTC
TRBV4-1,TRBJ1-3,-,-,CASSQGRSLSGNTIYF,TGCGCCAGCAGCCAAGGAAGGAGCCTCTCTGGAAACACCATATATTTT
TRBV20-1,TRBJ1-5,-,-,CSASFGHLPFNQPQHF,TGCAGTGCTAGTTTCGGACACCTTCCTTTCAATCAGCCCCAGCATTTT
TRBV4-3,TRBJ1-2,-,-,CASSQEPTAPGYTF,TGCGCCAGCAGCCAAGAACCTACCGCCCCTGGCTACACCTTC
TRBV20-1,TRBJ2-7,TRBD1,once,CSANPGQGTSRGSYEQYF,TGCAGTGCTAACCCGGGACAGGGGACCTCCCGGGGGTCCTACGAGCAGTACTTC
TRBV28,TRBJ1-5,-,-,CASSAGGQPQHF,TGTGCCAGCAGCGCGGGGGGACAGCCCCAGCATTTT
TRBV20-1,TRBJ2-5,-,-,CSARPTGYFETQYF,TGCAGTGCTAGACCTACAGGGTATTTCGAGACCCAGTACTTC